These 26 T cell receptor beta chains came from one sample sequenced in a study of shared clonotypes between healthy human individuals (TCRdb year 2020). CD8 naive samples were obtained by positive selection for CCR7 among CD45RO-negative cells, yielding a CD45RA+CCR7+ population from which TemRA cells were excluded. The protocol used for the library was the immunoSEQ multiplex PCR assay. TCRdb retrieved this table from immuneACCESS and kept in-frame rearrangements only. Not all clones are present; in checked studies, unresolved V genes account for under half, and no reason is known for the remainder. The sample contains some 2.1 million clones, less than 95% of them found a single time. The ten top clones hold 0.85% to 1.2% of the sample. The sequencing input was naive CD8+ T cells sorted from blood. In the paper's terms, the cell subset or site label means: CD45RA+CCR7+. Receptor source: a man between 18 and 29 years old in good health.

The chain employs TRBV10-2 and TRBJ1-6, with D possibly matching TRBD1 (5 bases). This CDR3 is 18 amino acids long. Germline V gives CDR1 WSHSY, CDR2 SAAADI. The V end lost 5 bases, the J end lost 7 bases, and 24 bases lay between the germline ends. CDR3 in amino acids: CASSTMSGPTAGNSPLHF. As DNA, the CDR3 is TGCGCCAGCAGTACGATGTCGGGACCCACGGCAGGGAATTCACCCCTCCACTTT.

The chain is built from TRBV9 and TRBJ2-2; D is uncertain. V was shortened by 3 bases and J by 2 bases, with 14 bases between the two germline ends. The CDR3 has 16 residues. Per germline, CDR1 SGDLS and CDR2 YYNGEE. CDR3 DNA sequence: TGTGCCAGCAGCGAAGGGCAGGTTGAAAACACCGGGGAGCTGTTTTTT. This codes for CASSEGQVENTGELFF.

The V and J genes are TRBV6-5 and TRBJ2-2, with a weak D call TRBD2 (6 bases). Germline lookup yields CDR1 MNHEY and CDR2 SVGAGI. This CDR3 spans 15 amino acids. The V and J ends lost 2 bases and 4 bases respectively, with 11 bases between them. The DNA for the CDR3 is TGTGCCAGCAGTTACGGGATCGGGGGCACCGGGGAGCTGTTTTTT. It specifies CASSYGIGGTGELFF.

On this clone: Other nucleotide sequences in the sample specify the same CDR3. The CDR3 protein is CASSHPGQGYEQYF. The CDR3 DNA sequence: TGCGCCAGCAGCCACCCAGGACAGGGGTACGAGCAGTACTTC. V usage is TRBV4-1 and J usage is TRBJ2-7, with TRBD1 matching over 9 bases. Looked up from germline, CDR1 is MGHRA and CDR2 is YSYEKL. V was pared by 3 bases and J by 4 bases, with 4 bases of the junction left unmatched. The CDR3 contains 14 residues.

The chain combines TRBV28 with TRBJ2-7; weak D call: TRBD1 (5 bases). V lost 6 bases, J lost 2 bases, and 14 bases lay in between. The CDR3 is 14 amino acids. Germline V lookup: CDR1 MDHEN, CDR2 SYDVKM. This CDR3 reads CASSYDRSAYEQYF. DNA for the CDR3: TGTGCCAGCAGCTACGACAGATCAGCCTACGAGCAGTACTTC.

The chain has TRBV29-1 and TRBJ2-7; a weak D match, TRBD2 (6 bases). The CDR3 loop spans 12 amino acids. The germline V and J ends were trimmed by 7 bases and 3 bases, with 13 bases remaining between them. Germline V gene sequence: CDR1 SQVTM, CDR2 ANQGSEA. CDR3 DNA: TGCAGCGCCCGGGACTCAGTCTACGAGCAGTACTTC. Its translation is CSARDSVYEQYF.

The CDR3 DNA reads TGTGCCAGCAGTGAAGGGCTCCCCATCACCTACGAGCAGTACTTC. It encodes CASSEGLPITYEQYF. V is TRBV2 and J is TRBJ2-7; D is unclear. Between the trimmed V and J ends, which lost 1 base and 2 bases, there was a span of 12 bases. Germline V gives CDR1 SNHLY, CDR2 FYNNEI. The CDR3 runs 15 residues.

V gene TRBV7-9 combines with J gene TRBJ2-7; D ambiguous. Trimming shortened V by 3 bases and J by 6 bases, and 9 bases separated the two germline ends. The CDR3 covers 12 residues. Germline V gene lookup returns CDR1 SEHNR and CDR2 FQNEAQ (reference sequence). CDR3 nucleotide sequence: TGTGCCAGCAGCTTGGCAGAAGGCGAGCAGTACTTC. Protein product: CASSLAEGEQYF.

The chain couples TRBV27 to TRBJ1-3; tentative D call: TRBD1 (5 bases). Trimming took 8 bases from V and 3 from J, leaving 8 bases between them. CDR3 length equals 12 residues. CDR1 MNHEY and CDR2 SMNVEV come from the germline V gene (reference sequence). This CDR3 is CASQGNGNTIYF. CDR3 DNA sequence: TGTGCCAGCCAGGGAAATGGAAACACCATATATTTT.

This sequence joins TRBV4-1 and TRBJ2-7, with 7 positions matching TRBD1. CDR1 is MGHRA, CDR2 YSYEKL, per germline. J gave up 2 bases and V 4 bases, and 8 bases lay outside the gene matches. The CDR3 extends over 15 amino acids. Here the CDR3 reads CASSPRDSGAYEQYF. The CDR3, as DNA: TGCGCCAGCAGCCCTCGGGACAGTGGCGCCTACGAGCAGTACTTC.

J is TRBJ2-5 and V is TRBV7-9; weak D call: TRBD1 (6 bases). This CDR3 region has 17 residues. Germline V lookup: CDR1 SEHNR, CDR2 FQNEAQ (reference sequence). V was cut by 5 bases and J by 3 bases, with 22 bases left in between. CDR3 nucleotide sequence: TGTGCCAGCAGCCCGGGCTGGGGGCAAGGGTTAGAAGAGACCCAGTACTTC. This sequence encodes CASSPGWGQGLEETQYF.

The genes are TRBV27 and TRBJ1-1; D remains ambiguous. Germline CDR1 and CDR2: MNHEY and SMNVEV (reference sequence). This CDR3 is 13 amino acids long. The ends were cut back, 6 bases at V and 1 base at J, with 9 bases in the middle. CDR3 residues: CASRLLGNTEAFF. CDR3 bases: TGTGCCAGCAGATTGTTAGGGAACACTGAAGCTTTCTTT.

For this clone: Different DNA sequences within this sample yield the same CDR3. The chain uses TRBV6-4 and TRBJ1-1, with D perhaps matching TRBD1 (5 bases). This CDR3 is 13 amino acids long. The V end lost 3 bases, the J end lost 1 base, and 6 bases lay between the germline ends. Germline V gene data show CDR1 as MRHNA and CDR2 as SNTAGT. The CDR3 nucleotides are TGTGCCAGCAGTGATACAGGGAACACTGAAGCTTTCTTT. Its translation is CASSDTGNTEAFF.

V and J are TRBV5-4 and TRBJ2-3; D is unclear. This CDR3 spans 12 amino acids. V shed 2 bases and J shed 4 bases, with 5 bases lying between them. The V gene's germline CDR1 is SGHNT and CDR2 YYREEE (reference sequence). The CDR3 spells CASSFQADTQYF. The CDR3 bases are TGTGCCAGCAGCTTTCAAGCAGATACGCAGTATTTT.

The gene calls are TRBV4-3 and TRBJ2-7, with D unresolved. Trimming took 0 bases from V and 0 from J, leaving 9 bases between them. Germline CDR1 is LGHNA and CDR2 is YSLEER. The CDR3 totals 15 residues. CDR3 DNA sequence: TGCGCCAGCAGCCAAGAAGCCGCTGCCTCCTACGAGCAGTACTTC. Protein sequence: CASSQEAAASYEQYF.

The V and J genes are TRBV10-3 and TRBJ2-2; D uncertain. V was pared by 0 bases and J by 2 bases, with 13 bases between. CDR1 and CDR2 (germline): ENHRY, SYGVKD. The CDR3 has 17 residues. The CDR3 DNA follows: TGTGCCATCAGTGAGTCGATGGCACACCGAAACACCGGGGAGCTGTTTTTT. Translating it yields CAISESMAHRNTGELFF.

CDR3: CASSYTQGAIEAFF. For the CDR3, the DNA is TGTGCCAGCAGTTACACGCAGGGGGCAATTGAAGCTTTCTTT. The chain is built from TRBV6-5 and TRBJ1-1; 8 nucleotides agree with TRBD1. The CDR3 consists of 14 residues. Germline V gene sequence: CDR1 MNHEY, CDR2 SVGAGI. The trim removed 2 bases at V and 7 bases at J, leaving 6 bases unmatched.

The CDR3 DNA follows: TGCGCCAGCAGCCAAGAGACAGGTCTCGGGGAGCTGTTTTTT. Its translation: CASSQETGLGELFF. The rearrangement links TRBV4-3 to TRBJ2-2; possible D gene TRBD1, 6 bases. In germline, CDR1 is LGHNA, CDR2 YSLEER. CDR3 length: 14 residues. Deletions cut 0 bases from V and 7 bases from J, with 9 bases between.

In this sample, this clone turned up once. The rearrangement links TRBV2 to TRBJ2-1, with 9 bases fitting TRBD2. The CDR3 is 11 residues long. The V gene's germline CDR1 is SNHLY and CDR2 FYNNEI. J lost 9 bases, V lost 9 bases, and 3 bases had no gene match. The CDR3 is CARGREGEQFF. The CDR3 coding sequence is TGTGCCAGGGGGCGGGAGGGTGAGCAGTTCTTC. Combining the CDR3 with reference TRBV2 and TRBJ2-1 gives the whole variable domain EPEVTQTPSHQVTQMGQEVILRCVPISNHLYFYWYRQILGQKVEFLVSFYNNEISEKSEIFDDQFSVERPDGSNFTLKIRSTKLEDSAMYFCARGREGEQFFGPGTRLTVL.

The gene calls are TRBV7-8 and TRBJ1-2, with 7 nucleotides matching TRBD1. The junction had 4 bases not matched to a gene; V was cut back by 5 bases and J by 4 bases. The CDR3 covers 13 residues. Germline V lookup: CDR1 SGHVS, CDR2 FQNEAQ. The CDR3, as DNA: TGTGCCAGCAGCGTCGGGACAGCCTATGGCTACACCTTC. Its translation: CASSVGTAYGYTF.

The rearrangement uses TRBV30 and TRBJ2-1; D is unresolved. Germline V gene data show CDR1 as GTSNPN and CDR2 as SVGIG (reference sequence). Deletions cut 6 bases from V and 10 bases from J, with 13 bases between. The CDR3 is 11 residues long. CDR3 sequence reads: CACDELGEQFF. CDR3 coding DNA: TGTGCCTGCGATGAACTGGGCGAGCAGTTCTTC.

This chain joins TRBV11-3 and TRBJ2-7; D remains ambiguous. Per the germline V gene, CDR1 is SGHNT and CDR2 is YENEEA. V was shortened by 1 base and J by 7 bases, with 11 bases between the two germline ends. CDR3 length: 13 amino acids. CDR3 DNA sequence: TGTGCCAGCAGCTTAGGCAGAGGTGATGAGCAGTACTTC. Its translation is CASSLGRGDEQYF. The full variable domain, in which reference TRBV11-3 and TRBJ2-7 provide the parts outside the CDR3, is EAGVVQSPRYKIIEKKQPVAFWCNPISGHNTLYWYLQNLGQGPELLIRYENEEAVDDSQLPKDRFSAERLKGVDSTLKIQPAELGDSAVYLCASSLGRGDEQYFGPGTRLTVT.

The chain combines TRBV13 with TRBJ2-7; 7 bases match TRBD2. CDR3 length equals 12 residues. Trimming took 5 bases from V and 6 from J; bases not matched to a gene: 4. CDR1 is PRHDT and CDR2 is FYEKMQ in the germline V gene (reference sequence). The CDR3 reads CASSLLASEQYF. In DNA, the CDR3 is TGTGCCAGCAGCCTACTAGCGAGCGAGCAGTACTTC.

The rearrangement joins TRBV4-1 to TRBJ2-7; D is unclear. The V gene lost 0 bases and the J gene lost 2 bases, with 17 bases spanning the gap. CDR3 size: 17 residues. Germline CDR1 MGHRA, CDR2 YSYEKL. The CDR3 sequence: CASSQESGTVVPYEQYF. In DNA, the CDR3 is TGCGCCAGCAGCCAAGAATCAGGAACGGTAGTTCCCTACGAGCAGTACTTC.

V usage is TRBV10-1 and J usage is TRBJ2-1; 8 positions match TRBD2. The V gene end was trimmed by 5 bases and the J gene end by 4 bases; junction bases not matched to a gene: 7. CDR3 length equals 15 residues. Germline values: CDR1 WNHNN, CDR2 SYGVQD (reference sequence). The CDR3 DNA follows: TGCGCCAGCAGTAGTACTAGCGGCCCATACAATGAGCAGTTCTTC. Translating gives CASSSTSGPYNEQFF.

This chain connects TRBV2 to TRBJ2-1, with 9 bases lining up with TRBD2. This CDR3 spans 14 amino acids. From germline, CDR1 is SNHLY and CDR2 FYNNEI. The J segment lost 8 bases and the V segment lost 6 bases, leaving 8 bases of the junction unmatched. The CDR3 sequence: CASRASGTRDEQFF. CDR3 DNA: TGTGCCAGCAGGGCTAGCGGGACTAGGGATGAGCAGTTCTTC.